Listed below are T cell receptor beta chains from one sample, sequenced in a study of cytomegalovirus exposure and HLA in healthy donors. Measured with immunoSEQ multiplex PCR; TCRdb has only the in-frame clones, and not every one. Among about 120,000 clones, 70% to 85% were seen once, and the ten largest hold around 6.6%. Sequencing was done on a sample of PBMCs. The origin of the receptors is a man aged 25-45 years in good health and CMV-seropositive. The CDR3 runs from the conserved cysteine through the conserved F or W. A D gene is named only where the DNA matches it firmly. A clone size is listed for some rows: how often the clone was seen (once, few, many), or a class if it is expanded.

>TRBJ2-7|.|.|TRBV27
CASSFSGAHEQYF
TGTGCCAGCAGTTTCTCAGGGGCTCACGAGCAGTACTTC
>TRBJ2-2|.|.|TRBV5-1
CASSLQGYTGELFF
TGCGCCAGCAGCTTGCAGGGGTACACCGGGGAGCTGTTTTTT
>TRBJ2-7|.|few|TRBV11-2
CASSLDTGRSSEQYF
TGTGCCAGCAGCTTAGACACAGGGAGATCGAGCGAGCAGTACTTC
>TRBJ1-2|TRBD1|many|TRBV19
CASSTAGTGVGGYTF
TGTGCCAGTAGTACCGCCGGGACAGGGGTTGGAGGCTACACCTTC
>TRBJ1-2|TRBD1|.|TRBV4-1
CASSQEKNRGYGYTF
TGCGCCAGCAGCCAAGAAAAGAACAGGGGCTACGGCTACACCTTC
>TRBJ1-2|.|.|TRBV12-5
CASASHPGGHGYTF
TGTGCTAGTGCATCTCATCCGGGGGGCCATGGCTACACCTTC
>TRBJ2-7|.|few|TRBV4-1
CASSQAQHYYEQYF
TGCGCCAGCAGCCAAGCCCAGCACTACTACGAGCAGTACTTC
>TRBJ2-1|TRBD2|.|TRBV9
CASSPLLAGGPEFF
TGTGCCAGCAGCCCCTTACTAGCGGGGGGGCCTGAGTTCTTC
>TRBJ2-2|TRBD1|.|TRBV5-6
CASSPGTGWGTGELFF
TGTGCCAGCAGCCCTGGGACAGGGTGGGGCACCGGGGAGCTGTTTTTT
>TRBJ1-2|.|.|TRBV7-9
CASSLPPGRGDGYTF
TGTGCCAGCAGCTTACCACCCGGCAGGGGAGATGGCTACACCTTC